Listed below are T cell receptor beta chains from one sample, sequenced in a study of response to subunit inactivated influenza vaccine. TCRdb re-analysed the RT-PCR reads in MiXCR, keeping a single row per CDR3 protein. The sample includes around 570,000 distinct CDR3 sequences, 10% to 12% of them seen just once. These sequences were also reported in another study, on T cells expressing NK-cell markers.

This material consisted of PBMCs from blood, taken on the day of vaccination. The receptors come from a man in his forties or fifties who received an inactivated influenza vaccine. Each CDR3 is given with its conserved first and last residue. Fields, in order: clone size, D gene, V gene, J gene, CDR3 protein, CDR3 DNA. A D gene is named only where the DNA matches it firmly. Clone size appears in some rows only: once, few, many, or a class for an expanded clone.

size: few
D: NA
V: TRBV29-1
J: TRBJ2-5
CDR3: CSVGEGRLAQYF
DNA: TGCAGCGTTGGTGAGGGAAGGTTGGCCCAGTACTTC

size: many
D: NA
V: TRBV29-1
J: TRBJ2-1
CDR3: CSVEGGFSYNEQFF
DNA: TGCAGCGTTGAAGGTGGTTTCTCCTACAATGAGCAGTTCTTC

size: NA
D: TRBD1
V: TRBV6-5
J: TRBJ1-1
CDR3: CASSFRDRGMNTEAFF
DNA: TGTGCCAGCAGTTTTAGGGACAGGGGTATGAACACTGAAGCTTTCTTT

size: few
D: TRBD1
V: TRBV6-5
J: TRBJ2-1
CDR3: CASSYSGDRLSYNEQFF
DNA: TGTGCCAGCAGTTACTCAGGGGACAGACTCTCCTACAATGAGCAGTTCTTC

size: NA
D: NA
V: TRBV5-5
J: TRBJ2-6
CDR3: CASSLEAPPPNVLTF
DNA: TGTGCCAGCAGCTTGGAGGCTCCACCCCCCAACGTCCTGACTTTC

size: NA
D: TRBD2
V: TRBV7-2
J: TRBJ2-2
CDR3: CASSSRRDYPGELFF
DNA: TGTGCCAGCAGCTCCAGACGGGACTATCCCGGGGAGCTGTTTTTT

size: NA
D: TRBD2
V: TRBV12-3/TRBV12-4
J: TRBJ2-1
CDR3: CASSFTSESQFF
DNA: TGTGCCAGCAGTTTTACTAGCGAGTCGCAGTTCTTC

size: NA
D: TRBD1
V: TRBV28
J: TRBJ1-1
CDR3: CASSSYDRVRMNTEAFF
DNA: TGTGCCAGCAGTTCATACGACAGGGTAAGGATGAACACTGAAGCTTTCTTT

size: NA
D: NA
V: TRBV11-2
J: TRBJ2-1
CDR3: CASSLVGGRYNEQFF
DNA: TGTGCCAGCAGCTTAGTCGGGGGGCGCTACAATGAGCAGTTCTTC

size: NA
D: NA
V: TRBV5-1
J: TRBJ2-2
CDR3: CASSSQSQTGELFF
DNA: TGCGCCAGCAGCTCACAATCGCAAACCGGGGAGCTGTTTTTT

size: few
D: NA
V: TRBV7-9
J: TRBJ2-3
CDR3: CASSLNLRTDTQYF
DNA: TGTGCCAGCAGCTTAAACCTCCGCACAGATACGCAGTATTTT

size: few
D: NA
V: TRBV28
J: TRBJ2-1
CDR3: CVTLSSYNEQFF
DNA: TGTGTGACCCTTAGCTCCTACAATGAGCAGTTCTTC

size: NA
D: NA
V: TRBV6-1
J: TRBJ1-1
CDR3: CASSPSYGKTEAFF
DNA: TGTGCCAGCAGTCCCTCCTATGGGAAGACTGAAGCTTTCTTT

size: NA
D: NA
V: TRBV7-2
J: TRBJ2-7
CDR3: CASSSQHLYEQYF
DNA: TGTGCCAGCAGCTCGCAACACCTCTACGAGCAGTACTTC

size: NA
D: NA
V: TRBV25-1
J: TRBJ1-2
CDR3: CASSKDRDPTRGYTF
DNA: TGTGCCAGCAGTAAAGACCGGGACCCAACCCGGGGCTACACCTTC

size: few
D: NA
V: TRBV19
J: TRBJ2-1
CDR3: CASSIDRGEQFF
DNA: TGTGCCAGTAGTATAGATAGGGGCGAGCAGTTCTTC

size: few
D: TRBD1
V: TRBV5-1
J: TRBJ1-1
CDR3: CASSLGTGGLRTEAFF
DNA: TGCGCCAGCAGCTTGGGGACAGGGGGCTTAAGGACTGAAGCTTTCTTT

size: few
D: NA
V: TRBV4-2
J: TRBJ1-4
CDR3: CASSQHRLTGQSEKLFF
DNA: TGTGCCAGCAGCCAACACCGTCTTACGGGACAAAGTGAAAAACTGTTTTTT

size: NA
D: NA
V: TRBV7-9
J: TRBJ2-1
CDR3: CASSPDRLNDNEQFF
DNA: TGTGCCAGCAGCCCCGATCGACTCAACGACAATGAGCAGTTCTTC

size: NA
D: NA
V: TRBV29-1
J: TRBJ1-1
CDR3: CSVARATEAFF
DNA: TGCAGCGTTGCCAGGGCCACTGAAGCTTTCTTT

size: NA
D: NA
V: TRBV15
J: TRBJ2-2
CDR3: CATSREELSRELFF
DNA: TGTGCCACCAGCAGAGAGGAATTATCGCGGGAGCTGTTTTTT

size: many
D: TRBD1
V: TRBV12-3/TRBV12-4
J: TRBJ2-7
CDR3: CASSLGTGPTYEQYF
DNA: TGTGCCAGCAGTTTAGGGACAGGGCCAACCTACGAGCAGTACTTC

size: few
D: NA
V: TRBV25-1
J: TRBJ1-3
CDR3: CASSEVGFSGNTIYF
DNA: TGTGCCAGCAGTGAAGTAGGCTTCTCTGGAAACACCATATATTTT

size: NA
D: TRBD2
V: TRBV30
J: TRBJ2-3
CDR3: CAWSRLAGGGTDTQYF
DNA: TGTGCCTGGAGTCGACTAGCGGGAGGAGGCACAGATACGCAGTATTTT

size: NA
D: NA
V: TRBV12-3/TRBV12-4
J: TRBJ2-7
CDR3: CASSFYGTLLTYEQYF
DNA: TGTGCCAGCAGTTTTTACGGGACCCTTTTAACCTACGAGCAGTACTTC

size: few
D: NA
V: TRBV19
J: TRBJ1-6
CDR3: CASSMSGNSPLHF
DNA: TGTGCCAGTAGTATGTCCGGTAATTCACCCCTCCACTTT

size: few
D: TRBD2
V: TRBV20-1
J: TRBJ2-5
CDR3: CSATGLAGGQSQETQYF
DNA: TGCAGTGCCACGGGGCTAGCGGGGGGCCAATCACAAGAGACCCAGTACTTC

size: few
D: TRBD2
V: TRBV3-1
J: TRBJ2-1
CDR3: CASSKGLAPQTNEQFF
DNA: TGTGCCAGCAGCAAGGGACTAGCCCCCCAAACCAATGAGCAGTTCTTC

size: many
D: NA
V: TRBV5-1
J: TRBJ1-6
CDR3: CASSFGRDNSPLHF
DNA: TGCGCCAGCAGCTTCGGCAGGGATAATTCACCCCTCCACTTT

size: NA
D: NA
V: TRBV6-5
J: TRBJ1-1
CDR3: CASSYTLGNTEAFF
DNA: TGTGCCAGCAGTTACACCCTGGGGAACACTGAAGCTTTCTTT

size: many
D: NA
V: TRBV20-1
J: TRBJ1-5
CDR3: CSARDRNQPQHF
DNA: TGCAGTGCTAGAGATCGGAATCAGCCCCAGCATTTT

size: many
D: NA
V: TRBV10-3
J: TRBJ2-2
CDR3: CAIGRITTNTGELFF
DNA: TGTGCCATCGGGCGGATAACTACGAACACCGGGGAGCTGTTTTTT

size: many
D: NA
V: TRBV7-8
J: TRBJ2-1
CDR3: CASSLGYLAQGSYNEQFF
DNA: TGTGCCAGCAGCTTAGGGTATTTAGCCCAGGGCTCCTACAATGAGCAGTTCTTC

size: NA
D: TRBD1
V: TRBV5-1
J: TRBJ2-7
CDR3: CASSMGQGYEQYF
DNA: TGCGCCAGCAGCATGGGACAGGGCTACGAGCAGTACTTC

size: NA
D: NA
V: TRBV7-3
J: TRBJ2-1
CDR3: CASSLRAGFAGSYNEQFF
DNA: TGTGCCAGCAGCTTAAGGGCGGGATTTGCGGGATCCTACAATGAGCAGTTCTTC

size: NA
D: TRBD1
V: TRBV5-6
J: TRBJ1-2
CDR3: CASSLGTGKYGYTF
DNA: TGTGCCAGCAGCTTGGGGACAGGAAAATATGGCTACACCTTC

size: NA
D: NA
V: TRBV20-1
J: TRBJ2-3
CDR3: CSASGFFDGRTDTQYF
DNA: TGCAGTGCCTCAGGGTTTTTCGATGGGCGCACAGATACGCAGTATTTT